Listed here are 5 T cell receptor beta chains from one sample, sequenced in a study of OX40 agonist ivuxolimab in advanced cancers. Measured with immunoSEQ multiplex PCR; TCRdb has only the in-frame clones, and not every one. The table shows 45,000 to 65,000 clones, with roughly nine tenths occurring only once. The specimen was CD4+ or CD8+ T cells sorted from blood, collected in a trial of the OX40 agonist ivuxolimab. These receptors all come from an adult with an advanced solid tumor such as melanoma, head and neck, liver or kidney cancer.

V usage is TRBV29-1 and J usage is TRBJ2-3; perhaps TRBD2 as D (6 bases). There are 14 residues in the CDR3. V lost 4 bases, J lost 2 bases, and 13 bases lay in between. Germline V lookup: CDR1 SQVTM, CDR2 ANQGSEA. The CDR3 is CSVVRDWSTDTQYF. The CDR3 DNA sequence: TGCAGCGTTGTGCGGGACTGGTCCACAGATACGCAGTATTTT.

The V gene is TRBV29-1, the J gene TRBJ1-1, with D unresolved. CDR1 and CDR2 from the germline V gene are SQVTM and ANQGSEA. V lost 4 bases and J 1 base, leaving 10 bases between the germline ends. The CDR3 consists of 13 residues. CDR3 sequence (DNA): TGCAGCGTTGTAAGGGTAGGGAACACTGAAGCTTTCTTT. It yields the protein CSVVRVGNTEAFF.

V is TRBV5-4 and J is TRBJ1-5; the match to TRBD1 covers 8 bases. There are 14 residues in the CDR3. J was trimmed by 5 bases and V by 4 bases; bases with no gene match: 5. Germline loops: CDR1 SGHNT, CDR2 YYREEE (reference sequence). The CDR3 protein is CASSLGTGDQPQHF. DNA for the CDR3: TGTGCCAGCAGCCTCGGGACAGGCGATCAGCCCCAGCATTTT.

The J gene is TRBJ2-7, the V gene TRBV7-6, with TRBD2 identical over 7 bases. Trimming cost V 0 bases and J 2 bases; bases outside gene matches: 4. Germline-derived CDR1 and CDR2 are SGHVS and FNYEAQ. The CDR3 extends over 15 amino acids. The CDR3 sequence: CASSLASAGAYEQYF. The CDR3 DNA reads as TGTGCCAGCAGCTTAGCGAGCGCGGGGGCCTACGAGCAGTACTTC.

The V call is TRBV19, the J call TRBJ2-1; D gene uncertain. This CDR3 has 13 amino acids. CDR1 is LNHDA, CDR2 SQIVND, per germline (reference sequence). Trimming took 2 bases from V and 5 from J, leaving 7 bases between them. The chain's CDR3 is CASSINEDNEQFF. CDR3 DNA: TGTGCCAGTAGTATAAACGAGGACAATGAGCAGTTCTTC.